Shown below are 21 T cell receptor beta chains from a single sample sequenced in a study of technical replicates of blood from a handful of donors (dated by TCRdb to 2016 to 2017). The library relied on the immunoSEQ multiplex PCR assay. TCRdb re-hosts the immuneACCESS table, in-frame sequences only. Its copies lack some clones; in the studies checked, an unresolved V gene accounts for under half of them, and the cause for the rest is not known. The sample table holds 60,000 to 75,000 clones, of which 80% to 90% were seen once. Less than 5.5% of the sample lies in the top ten. Sequenced material: PBMCs. The origin of the receptors is a human donor in good health. Some clones in this sample may be carry-over from other donors' samples.

The chain has TRBV19 and TRBJ1-2; no clear D gene. There are 14 residues in the CDR3. Between the trimmed V and J ends, which lost 11 bases and 7 bases, there was a span of 23 bases. The germline V gene encodes CDR1 LNHDA and CDR2 SQIVND (reference sequence). CDR3 protein: CAVAAGWEGGGYTF. Here the CDR3 DNA reads TGTGCCGTAGCCGCGGGATGGGAAGGTGGTGGCTACACCTTC.

The chain joins TRBV13 to TRBJ2-1, with TRBD2 matching over 10 bases. This CDR3 contains 16 residues. Trimming removed 1 base from V and 4 bases from J; junction bases left unmatched: 4. The germline V gene encodes CDR1 PRHDT and CDR2 FYEKMQ (reference sequence). CDR3 DNA sequence: TGTGCCAGCAGCTTAGCTAGCGGGAGACCGTACAATGAGCAGTTCTTC. Translation: CASSLASGRPYNEQFF. Based on the CDR3 plus reference TRBV13 and TRBJ2-1, the full variable domain is AAGVIQSPRHLIKEKRETATLKCYPIPRHDTVYWYQQGPGQDPQFLISFYEKMQSDKGSIPDRFSAQQFSDYHSELNMSSLELGDSALYFCASSLASGRPYNEQFFGPGTRLTVL.

This chain links TRBV6-1 with TRBJ1-5; no clear D. The CDR3 has 13 residues. Trimming stripped 7 bases from V and 6 bases from J, with 13 bases between. Germline lookup yields CDR1 MNHNS and CDR2 SASEGT. This CDR3 reads CASNGRGPQPQHF. The CDR3 region has the DNA TGTGCCAGCAATGGCCGAGGGCCTCAGCCCCAGCATTTT.

This rearrangement joins TRBV11-1 to TRBJ1-1, with TRBD1 matching over 8 bases. The CDR3 covers 14 residues. Germline V gene data show CDR1 as SGHAT and CDR2 as FQDESV (reference sequence). The trim removed 5 bases at V and 6 bases at J, leaving 8 bases unmatched. The CDR3 is CASSNTGGLAEAFF. CDR3 nucleotides: TGTGCCAGCAGCAATACAGGGGGTTTGGCTGAAGCTTTCTTT.

The genes are TRBV4-1 and TRBJ2-1; a weak D match, TRBD1 (5 bases). Germline values: CDR1 MGHRA, CDR2 YSYEKL. CDR3 size: 16 residues. V dropped 3 bases and J dropped 2 bases, with 14 bases sitting between them. This CDR3 is CASSHVRDSPYNEQFF. The CDR3 DNA sequence: TGCGCCAGCAGCCATGTACGTGACAGCCCCTACAATGAGCAGTTCTTC.

By sample share, this clone is medium-sized. The gene calls are TRBV4-2 and TRBJ2-7; D is ambiguous. The CDR3 extends over 15 amino acids. The germline V and J ends were trimmed by 1 base and 0 bases, with 10 bases remaining between them. Germline assignment: CDR1 LGHNA and CDR2 YNFKEQ. In nucleotides, the CDR3 is TGTGCCAGCAGCCAAGCTCCAGATTCCTCCTACGAGCAGTACTTC. This sequence encodes CASSQAPDSSYEQYF.

The rearrangement links TRBV7-9 to TRBJ2-7, with 8 bases that match TRBD1. This CDR3 spans 15 amino acids. Germline trimming cut 4 bases from V and 5 bases from J; bases unmatched to any gene: 10. Germline V CDR1 and CDR2: SEHNR, FQNEAQ (reference sequence). DNA of the CDR3: TGTGCCAGCAGCTACTACGAGACAGGGGTCCACGAGCAGTACTTC. It translates to CASSYYETGVHEQYF.

This chain links TRBV9 with TRBJ2-7, with 9 bases identical to TRBD2. This CDR3 contains 14 residues. J gave up 3 bases and V 5 bases, and 6 bases lay outside the gene matches. Germline CDR1 SGDLS, CDR2 YYNGEE. The DNA for the CDR3 is TGTGCCAGCAGAAAGCGGGGGGAGAGCTACGAGCAGTACTTC. It yields the protein CASRKRGESYEQYF.

The rearrangement uses TRBV7-8 and TRBJ1-5, with unresolved D. The CDR3 contains 15 residues. The germline V gene has CDR1 SGHVS and CDR2 FQNEAQ. V was shortened by 5 bases and J by 1 base, with 12 bases between the two germline ends. CDR3 sequence (DNA): TGTGCCAGCAGCCCAGAGGAGGGCAGCAATCAGCCCCAGCATTTT. Translating gives CASSPEEGSNQPQHF.

In this sample, this clone turned up many times. The chain joins TRBV6-1 to TRBJ2-6; 9 bases are a match to TRBD1. After removal of 10 bases from V and 3 bases from J, the junction contained 7 bases not matched to a gene. This CDR3 region has 15 residues. Per the germline V gene, CDR1 is MNHNS and CDR2 is SASEGT. The CDR3 region has the DNA TGTGCCACCGGGAGGACAGGGGATGGGGCCAACGTCCTGACTTTC. This translates into CATGRTGDGANVLTF.

This clone is a singleton in its sample. This chain uses TRBV21-1 with TRBJ2-3; no DNA check was done on the table's D call, TRBD1. TRBV21-1 is listed as a pseudogene. This CDR3 spans 17 amino acids. This CDR3 is CASSQNDGTASTDTQYF. The CDR3 DNA follows: TGTGCCAGCAGCCAAAACGATGGGACAGCTAGCACAGATACGCAGTATTTT.

The chain recombines TRBV11-2 with TRBJ1-2; D perhaps matches TRBD1 (6 bases). The CDR3 sequence is 13 residues long. V lost 5 bases, J lost 1 base, and 8 bases lay in between. Germline V lookup: CDR1 SGHAT, CDR2 FQNNGV. The CDR3 DNA is TGTGCCAGCAGCCCGGACAGTAACTATGGCTACACCTTC. Amino acids: CASSPDSNYGYTF.

This chain joins TRBV9 and TRBJ2-5; possibly TRBD2 for D (5 bases). The CDR3 totals 13 residues. Germline loops: CDR1 SGDLS, CDR2 YYNGEE. V lost 3 bases to trimming and J lost 0 bases, with 6 bases between them. The CDR3 sequence is CASSGGYQETQYF. The CDR3 nucleotides are TGTGCCAGCAGCGGAGGGTACCAAGAGACCCAGTACTTC.

This clone was found once. CDR3: CAWSRIAAPQDTQYF. For the CDR3, the DNA is TGTGCCTGGAGTAGGATAGCGGCTCCACAAGATACGCAGTATTTT. V is TRBV30 and J is TRBJ2-3; D perhaps matches TRBD2 (6 bases). From germline, CDR1 is GTSNPN and CDR2 SVGIG (reference sequence). The CDR3 contains 15 residues. The V and J ends lost 2 bases and 5 bases respectively, with 17 bases between them.

The chain joins TRBV5-4 to TRBJ1-1; the match to TRBD1 covers 7 bases. J lost 2 bases, V lost 4 bases, and 11 bases had no gene match. CDR1 and CDR2 (germline): SGHNT, YYREEE (reference sequence). The CDR3 consists of 16 residues. The CDR3 nucleotides are TGTGCCAGCAGCGGATTAAGGACAGGCCCTAACACTGAAGCTTTCTTT. Protein product: CASSGLRTGPNTEAFF.

V and J are TRBV28 and TRBJ1-6, with D perhaps matching TRBD1 (5 bases). Germline V CDR1 and CDR2: MDHEN, SYDVKM. The CDR3 sequence is 14 residues long. Between the trimmed V and J ends, which lost 3 bases and 9 bases, there was a span of 12 bases. The CDR3 here is CASSLRQFTSPLHF. CDR3 sequence (DNA): TGTGCCAGCAGTTTGAGACAGTTTACTTCACCCCTCCACTTT.

The rearrangement links TRBV30 to TRBJ1-2; TRBD1 matches at 12 bases. CDR3 length: 12 residues. The V and J ends lost 5 bases and 8 bases, in that order; junction bases with no gene match: 3. Germline loops: CDR1 GTSNPN, CDR2 SVGIG (reference sequence). CDR3 nucleotides: TGTGCCTGGGGGGACAGGGGGCACGGCTACACCTTC. It encodes CAWGDRGHGYTF.

The rearrangement uses TRBV6-5 and TRBJ1-4, with D possibly being TRBD1 (6 bases). This CDR3 region has 14 residues. V was cut by 6 bases and J by 4 bases, with 12 bases left in between. The V gene's germline CDR1 is MNHEY and CDR2 SVGAGI. CDR3 nucleotide sequence: TGTGCCAGCAGAAGGACAGCAAGTAATGAAAAACTGTTTTTT. It specifies CASRRTASNEKLFF.

The chain links TRBV18 to TRBJ1-6; TRBD1 is a possible D gene (6 bases). Germline loops: CDR1 KGHSH, CDR2 LQKENI. This CDR3 is 15 amino acids long. With 4 bases removed from V and 6 bases from J, the gap between germline ends came to 13 bases. The CDR3 bases are TGTGCCAGCTCACGATACGGACAGACTAATTCACCCCTCCACTTT. This encodes CASSRYGQTNSPLHF.

The chain joins TRBV7-6 to TRBJ1-1; no firm D call. The CDR3 is 13 residues long. The V gene's germline CDR1 is SGHVS and CDR2 FNYEAQ. V lost 2 bases, J lost 0 bases, and 4 bases lay in between. Written as DNA, the CDR3 is TGTGCCAGCAGCTTATCGGTGAACACTGAAGCTTTCTTT. Amino acid sequence: CASSLSVNTEAFF.

The chain joins TRBV7-6 to TRBJ2-3, with 13 bases identical to TRBD2. The CDR3 covers 18 residues. V was clipped by 5 bases and J by 3 bases; unmatched bases: 11. The germline V gene encodes CDR1 SGHVS and CDR2 FNYEAQ. Written as DNA, the CDR3 is TGTGCCAGCAGCCCCAGTTTACTAGCGGGGGGGCAGACAGATACGCAGTATTTT. Translation: CASSPSLLAGGQTDTQYF.